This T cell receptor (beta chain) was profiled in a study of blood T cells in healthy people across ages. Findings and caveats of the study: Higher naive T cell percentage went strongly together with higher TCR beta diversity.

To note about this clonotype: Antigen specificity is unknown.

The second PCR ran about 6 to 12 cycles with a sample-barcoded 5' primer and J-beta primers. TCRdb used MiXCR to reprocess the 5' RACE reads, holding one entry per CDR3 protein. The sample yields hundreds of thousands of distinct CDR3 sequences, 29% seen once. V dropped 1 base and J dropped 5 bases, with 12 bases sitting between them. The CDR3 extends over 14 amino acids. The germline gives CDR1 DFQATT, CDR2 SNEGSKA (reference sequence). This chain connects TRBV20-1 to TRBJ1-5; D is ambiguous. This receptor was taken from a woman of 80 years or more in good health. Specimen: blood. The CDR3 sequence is CSARAHVSHQPQHF. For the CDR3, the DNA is TGCAGTGCTAGAGCCCACGTCTCGCATCAGCCCCAGCATTTT.